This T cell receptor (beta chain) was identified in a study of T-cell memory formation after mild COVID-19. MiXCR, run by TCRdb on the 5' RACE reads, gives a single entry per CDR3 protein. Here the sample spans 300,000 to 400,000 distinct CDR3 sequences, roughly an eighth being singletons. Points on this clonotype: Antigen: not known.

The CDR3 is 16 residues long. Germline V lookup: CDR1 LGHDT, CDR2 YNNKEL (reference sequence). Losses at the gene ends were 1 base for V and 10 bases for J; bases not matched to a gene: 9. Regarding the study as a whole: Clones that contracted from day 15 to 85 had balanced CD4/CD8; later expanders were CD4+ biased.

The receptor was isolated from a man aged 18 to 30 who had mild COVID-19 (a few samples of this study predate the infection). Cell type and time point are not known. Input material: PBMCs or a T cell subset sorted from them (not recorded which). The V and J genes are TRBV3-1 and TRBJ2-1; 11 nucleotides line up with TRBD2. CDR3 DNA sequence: TGTGCCAGCAGCCAAGGGCTAGCGGGGGGTCCCTGGGAGCAGTTCTTC. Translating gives CASSQGLAGGPWEQFF.